In its sample, the clone carrying this TCR beta chain was seen a few times. Germline assignment: CDR1 SGHTS and CDR2 YDEGEE. The CDR3 spans 17 residues. Trimming pared 7 bases from V and 1 base from J, leaving 21 bases between. The source of the sample is a study of response to subunit inactivated influenza vaccine. In TCRdb, the RT-PCR reads were re-called with MiXCR into one record per CDR3 protein. The repertoire holds about 650,000 distinct CDR3 sequences, with 14% as singletons. This clonotype was obtained from a man between 50 and 59 years old who received an inactivated influenza vaccine. The rearrangement joins TRBV5-8 to TRBJ2-4; D is possibly TRBD2 (6 bases). The sequenced sample was PBMCs from blood, obtained around two weeks before vaccination. CDR3 amino acids: CASVTREGRLAKNIQYF. The CDR3 DNA is TGTGCCAGCGTTACCCGAGAGGGGAGGTTGGCCAAAAACATTCAGTACTTC.